This TCR beta chain was captured by sequencing in a study of cytomegalovirus exposure and HLA in healthy donors. Germline CDR1 LNHDA, CDR2 SQIVND (reference sequence). Unmatched junction bases numbered 14, after V lost 9 bases and J lost 15 bases. The length of the CDR3 is 13 residues. Study-level points and caveats: Compared with the approximately 700-donor mean, an Asian-associated ancestry cluster reportedly had fewer N-insertions, according to a later analysis. The later analysis indicated that the majority of CMV-associated TCR beta chains appeared HLA-restricted.

The PCR employed 60 Vbeta primers together with 13 Jbeta primers. The data were produced by immunoSEQ multiplex PCR, yet TCRdb's version contains in-frame clones alone and is incomplete. In the table there are about 130,000 clones, roughly 83% of which are singletons. Unrecorded immune exposures were likely, despite nominal health at sampling. Notes on this clone: Its cognate antigen is unknown.

The TCR sequence derives from a girl aged 2-9 years in good health and CMV-seronegative. This sequence joins TRBV19 and TRBJ2-1; TRBD1 matches at 10 bases. The sample taken for sequencing was PBMCs. Here the CDR3 DNA reads TGTGCCAGCACCGGGACAGGGGATTATGAGTGGTTCTTC. Translating gives CASTGTGDYEWFF.